This passage covers 13 T cell receptor beta chains from one sample sequenced in a study of blood T cell repertoires in COVID-19. The data were produced by immunoSEQ multiplex PCR, yet TCRdb's version contains in-frame clones alone and is incomplete. The sample consists of approximately 150,000 clones, around 81% of them appearing once. The sequencing sample was made of peripheral blood. These TCRs come from a man between 65 and 85 years old with active or convalescent COVID-19.

The chain links TRBV9 to TRBJ2-1, with 8 bases lining up with TRBD2. Germline loops: CDR1 SGDLS, CDR2 YYNGEE. The CDR3 runs to 16 residues. The V segment lost 1 base and the J segment 0 bases; nucleotides outside the gene matches: 3. In nucleotides, the CDR3 is TGTGCCAGCAGCGTAACGAGCGGGAGCTCCTACAATGAGCAGTTCTTC. Translation gives CASSVTSGSSYNEQFF.

J is TRBJ2-2 and V is TRBV19; D is possibly TRBD1 (6 bases). Germline-derived CDR1 and CDR2 are LNHDA and SQIVND (reference sequence). The CDR3 spans 15 residues. The ends were cut back, 7 bases at V and 6 bases at J, with 18 bases in the middle. The CDR3 nucleotides read TGTGCCAGTAATGTGGGCAGGGGTATTGCCGGGGAGCTGTTTTTT. It yields the protein CASNVGRGIAGELFF.

The chain uses TRBV2 and TRBJ1-6; D uncertain. V lost 3 bases, J lost 7 bases, and 10 bases lay in between. CDR1 is SNHLY, CDR2 FYNNEI, per germline. This CDR3 is 14 amino acids long. CDR3 coding DNA: TGTGCCAGCAGTGATATGGGCGCGAATTCACCCCTCCACTTT. Translated: CASSDMGANSPLHF.

V and J are TRBV9 and TRBJ2-1; a possible D gene is TRBD1 (6 bases). V gave up 4 bases and J gave up 9 bases, with 20 bases separating them. The germline V gene encodes CDR1 SGDLS and CDR2 YYNGEE. This CDR3 has 15 residues. The CDR3 loop is CASSILQGTQGEQFF. In DNA form, the CDR3 reads TGTGCCAGCAGCATCCTACAGGGTACTCAGGGTGAGCAGTTCTTC.

The rearrangement joins TRBV24-1 to TRBJ2-5; TRBD2 aligns across 15 bases. The ends lost 3 bases at V and 2 bases at J; junction bases unmatched: 6. Germline loops: CDR1 KGHDR, CDR2 SFDVKD. The CDR3 extends over 18 amino acids. The CDR3 DNA follows: TGTGCCACCAGTGATGTAACCGGGACTAGCGGGAGGCAAGAGACCCAGTACTTC. Protein sequence: CATSDVTGTSGRQETQYF.

This clone was seen a single time. The chain links TRBV3-1 (or the pseudogene TRBV3-2) to TRBJ1-2; D is ambiguous. The CDR3 consists of 11 residues. Germline CDR1 is LGHDT and CDR2 is YNNKEL (reference sequence). V lost 9 bases and J lost 0, with 5 bases in between. The CDR3 bases are TGTGCCAGTTCCTCTAACTATGGCTACACCTTC. Amino acid sequence: CASSSNYGYTF.

The rearrangement uses TRBV19 and TRBJ2-5; 7 nucleotides align to TRBD2. V lost 4 bases to trimming and J lost 2 bases; unmatched junction nucleotides: 10. The CDR3 loop spans 16 amino acids. Germline V gene sequence: CDR1 LNHDA, CDR2 SQIVND (reference sequence). CDR3 in DNA: TGTGCCAGTAGTACCCCCAGAGCGGGGCCACAAGAGACCCAGTACTTC. It encodes CASSTPRAGPQETQYF.

CDR3 region: CASSYRGRTDTQYF. CDR3 coding DNA: TGTGCCAGCAGCTACAGGGGGAGGACAGATACGCAGTATTTT. The V and J genes are TRBV3-1 (or the pseudogene TRBV3-2) and TRBJ2-3, with TRBD1 identical over 8 bases. CDR3 length: 14 amino acids. J gave up 3 bases and V 5 bases, and 4 bases lay outside the gene matches. Germline-derived CDR1 and CDR2 are LGHDT and YNNKEL (reference sequence).

J is TRBJ2-1 and V is TRBV15; 7 nucleotides agree with TRBD2. Trimming took 3 bases from V and 2 from J; bases not matched to a gene: 10. Germline V lookup: CDR1 LNHNV, CDR2 YYDKDF (reference sequence). This CDR3 is built from 17 residues. CDR3 protein: CATSSLKGLSAYNEQFF. The CDR3 bases are TGTGCCACCAGCAGCCTTAAGGGACTAAGTGCCTACAATGAGCAGTTCTTC.

The chain employs TRBV6-5 and TRBJ1-4; TRBD1 agrees at 7 bases. V was clipped by 8 bases and J by 9 bases; unmatched bases: 12. CDR1 and CDR2 from the germline V gene are MNHEY and SVGAGI. The CDR3 runs 14 residues. The CDR3 DNA reads as TGTGCCAGCTCCGGACGGACAGGTCCCCAAAAACTGTTTTTT. Its protein is CASSGRTGPQKLFF.

This clone was picked up one time. This chain joins TRBV5-4 and TRBJ1-1; TRBD1 agrees at 7 bases. Germline trimming cut 2 bases from V and 1 base from J; bases unmatched to any gene: 2. Germline CDR1 and CDR2: SGHNT and YYREEE (reference sequence). The CDR3 extends over 14 amino acids. Here the CDR3 DNA reads TGTGCCAGCAGCTTAGGGGGCGGGAACACTGAAGCTTTCTTT. Protein product: CASSLGGGNTEAFF.

This rearrangement joins TRBV28 to TRBJ2-2; 11 bases agree with TRBD1. Germline V gives CDR1 MDHEN, CDR2 SYDVKM. V lost 7 bases to trimming and J lost 2 bases; unmatched junction nucleotides: 3. The CDR3 has 15 amino acids. The chain's CDR3 is CASNGQGANTGELFF. For the CDR3, the DNA is TGTGCCAGCAACGGACAGGGGGCTAACACCGGGGAGCTGTTTTTT. The complete variable domain, with remaining parts taken from reference TRBV28 and TRBJ2-2, reads DVKVTQSSRYLVKRTGEKVFLECVQDMDHENMFWYRQDPGLGLRLIYFSYDVKMKEKGDIPEGYSVSREKKERFSLILESASTNQTSMYLCASNGQGANTGELFFGEGSRLTVL.

Here the CDR3 reads CASTSRGLAGTDTQYF. CDR3 coding DNA: TGTGCCAGCACCTCCCGGGGACTAGCTGGCACAGATACGCAGTATTTT. The chain has TRBV7-2 and TRBJ2-3; 9 nucleotides agree with TRBD2. Trimming at V came to 7 bases and at J to 1 base, leaving 9 bases not matched to a gene. This CDR3 contains 16 residues. In germline, CDR1 is SGHTA, CDR2 FQGNSA. Complete variable domain (other parts from reference TRBV7-2 and TRBJ2-3): GAGVSQSPSNKVTEKGKDVELRCDPISGHTALYWYRQSLGQGLEFLIYFQGNSAPDKSGLPSDRFSAERTGGSVSTLTIQRTQQEDSAVYLCASTSRGLAGTDTQYFGPGTRLTVL.